Here is one T cell receptor beta chain with its context. Its target is unknown. These data are taken from a study of blood T cells in healthy people across ages. Deletions cut 3 bases from V and 6 bases from J, with 11 bases between. The CDR3 is made up of 12 amino acids. The germline CDR1 and CDR2 sequences are DFQATT and SNEGSKA (reference sequence). General observations from the study: From one million sequenced T cells, diversity estimates were lower bounds. TCR beta diversity tracked closely with naive T cell percentage.

Primers used in a second PCR of roughly 7 to 12 cycles were a sample-barcoded 5' primer and a J-beta primer mix. Unique molecular identifiers of 12 random nucleotides labeled each cDNA. MiXCR was run by TCRdb on the 5' RACE reads, yielding one entry per CDR3 protein. The data show 1.5 million to 2 million distinct CDR3 sequences, approximately 32% seen once. The sample consisted of blood. This sequence was found in a woman between 25 and 40 years old in good health. This sequence joins TRBV20-1 and TRBJ2-5; tentatively, D is TRBD1 (5 bases). The CDR3 DNA reads TGCAGTGCTAGGGAAGGGGCCCAGACCCAGTACTTC. It is translated as CSAREGAQTQYF.